The source of this T cell receptor beta chain is a study of blood T cells in healthy people across ages. In regard to this clonotype: Its matching antigen is unknown.

Findings and caveats of the study: Greater diversity and more naive CD4+ cells were seen in long-lived donors than in aged donors. PBMCs were not sorted, which prevented a conclusive comparison of naive versus antigen-experienced cells. Across the age range, TCR beta diversity per million T cells fell in a roughly linear way. Underestimates were what the diversity estimates from one million T cells were considered to be.

Alongside a J-beta primer mix, a sample-barcoded 5' primer served in a second PCR lasting roughly 6 to 12 cycles. TCRdb fed the 5' RACE reads into MiXCR, producing one record per CDR3 protein. This sample has 1.5 million to 2 million distinct CDR3 sequences, with 28% found just once. The CDR3 extends over 16 amino acids. The V gene is TRBV21-1, the J gene TRBJ2-1; the listed D gene, TRBD1, was not tested against the DNA. TRBV21-1 is designated a pseudogene. Specimen: blood. This clonotype originated in a woman aged 25 to 39 in good health. CDR3 sequence (DNA): TGTGCCAGCAGCAAAGCCTCCAGGGACCCCCACAATGAGCAGTTCTTC. Its protein is CASSKASRDPHNEQFF.